This record looks at one T cell receptor beta chain sequence and its context. The sample is drawn from a study of blood T cell repertoires in COVID-19. Study-wide context: Italy, Spain and the United States were the sources of the convalescent and acute COVID-19 samples. From T cells, B-cell-depleted T cells, or PBMCs came the material, which was cDNA or gDNA.

Per the original methods: Reference gene primer amplification in the assay estimated nucleated cell counts. TCRdb keeps only in-frame clones here, not all; method: immunoSEQ multiplex PCR. V, J and clone size are those of that table, while D and trimming were read from the DNA. In the table there are a few hundred thousand clones, 86% of which are singletons. This CDR3 has 14 amino acids. Looked up from germline, CDR1 is KGHSH and CDR2 is LQKENI. Trimming shortened V by 8 bases and J by 4 bases, and 17 bases separated the two germline ends. The rearrangement uses TRBV18 and TRBJ1-2; no reliable D call. The clonotype originates from a woman aged 50 to 65 with acute or convalescent COVID-19. What was sequenced was peripheral blood. CDR3 DNA: TGTGCCAGCCGAAGCCAAGCGTCCGGCTATGGCTACACCTTC. This sequence encodes CASRSQASGYGYTF.